Reported below is one T cell receptor (beta chain). The antigen remains undetermined. Sequenced by immunoSEQ multiplex PCR; TCRdb stores in-frame clones only, minus some. The table records tens of thousands of clones, approximately 85% of them present only once. The sample originates from a study of PD-1 blockade in classical Hodgkin lymphoma. The study, taken as a whole, reports: Complete responders possessed baseline diversity comparable to newly diagnosed patients. Newly diagnosed patients reportedly trailed healthy donors in baseline TCR diversity. Repertoire difference causes, possibly disease activity or prior therapy, remain undefined. Patients starting nivolumab less than 1 year after ASCT had lower diversity and were excluded from later analyses.

The time point: cycle 4 day 1 (C4D1), after five to seven weeks of nivolumab. Every single patient, without exception, relapsed after autologous stem cell transplantation, and brentuximab vedotin exposure varied. Purification of CD4+ T cells from thawed PBMCs was performed via magnetic negative selection. The CDR3 is made up of 20 amino acids. The V call is TRBV12-1, the J call TRBJ2-4; whether TRBD2, the table's D call, matches the DNA was not checked. TRBV12-1 is a known pseudogene. The receptor's source is a human donor with classical Hodgkin lymphoma. Sample: CD4+ T cells from blood, taken before the fourth cycle of nivolumab. The CDR3 reads CASSLAGTSGRMLAKNIQYF. The CDR3 nucleotides are TGTGCCAGCAGCTTGGCAGGGACTAGCGGGAGGATGCTAGCCAAAAACATTCAGTACTTC.